These 15 T cell receptor beta chains share one sample of origin, sequenced in a study of a mutant IDH1 vaccine in newly diagnosed glioma. TCRdb keeps only in-frame clones here, not all; method: immunoSEQ multiplex PCR. The sample lists roughly 34,000 clones; 81% were seen once. No cognate antigen is known for these TCRs. Time point specified: week 5, during vaccination. Doses comprised 300 ug of mutant IDH1 20-mer peptide each, plus topical imiquimod. The material sequenced was PBMCs, taken from a glioma patient whose treatment included an IDH1 peptide vaccine. These receptors were taken from a man over 45 with glioma.

DNA of the CDR3: TGTGCCAGCAGTTTAACAGGTGGTGATACGCAGTATTTT. Amino acid sequence: CASSLTGGDTQYF. V gene TRBV27 combines with J gene TRBJ2-3, with a possible D match to TRBD1 (5 bases). Trimming removed 2 bases at V and 6 bases at J, with 9 bases between. This CDR3 contains 13 residues. CDR1 and CDR2 (germline): MNHEY, SMNVEV (reference sequence).

V is TRBV5-1 and J is TRBJ2-6; D perhaps matches TRBD1 (6 bases). The CDR3 is 16 amino acids. Germline CDR1 and CDR2: SGHRS and YFSETQ. V dropped 3 bases and J dropped 4 bases, with 14 bases sitting between them. The CDR3: CASSSWSQGGANVLTF. CDR3 sequence (DNA): TGCGCCAGCAGCTCGTGGTCCCAGGGGGGGGCCAACGTCCTGACTTTC. The full variable domain, rest sourced from reference TRBV5-1 and TRBJ2-6, is KAGVTQTPRYLIKTRGQQVTLSCSPISGHRSVSWYQQTPGQGLQFLFEYFSETQRNKGNFPGRFSGRQFSNSRSEMNVSTLELGDSALYLCASSSWSQGGANVLTFGAGSRLTVL.

Judged by abundance, this clone is medium-sized. CDR3: CASSEDRGPNSYEQYF. The CDR3 DNA reads TGTGCCAGCAGTGAAGATAGGGGACCCAACTCCTACGAGCAGTACTTC. V and J are TRBV6-1 and TRBJ2-7; D is possibly TRBD1 or TRBD2 (5 bases each). Germline loops: CDR1 MNHNS, CDR2 SASEGT. This CDR3 spans 16 amino acids. The germline V and J ends were trimmed by 1 base and 0 bases, with 13 bases remaining between them.

This clone came up a few times. The V call is TRBV29-1, the J call TRBJ1-1; TRBD1 might be the D (5 bases). The V gene lost 4 bases and the J gene lost 8 bases, with 14 bases spanning the gap. The germline gives CDR1 SQVTM, CDR2 ANQGSEA. CDR3 size: 12 residues. The CDR3 DNA is TGCAGCGTTGCAGTTAGGGGCCCCGAAGCTTTCTTT. Encoded protein: CSVAVRGPEAFF.

The chain recombines TRBV30 with TRBJ1-3; D is perhaps TRBD1 (6 bases). CDR1 GTSNPN and CDR2 SVGIG come from the germline V gene (reference sequence). The CDR3 length is 13 residues. V was trimmed by 5 bases and J by 1 base, leaving 9 bases between them. CDR3 protein: CAWEGQSGNTIYF. CDR3 bases: TGTGCCTGGGAAGGACAGTCTGGAAACACCATATATTTT.

This clone showed up just a few times. The chain links TRBV5-1 to TRBJ2-5, with unresolved D. Germline V CDR1 and CDR2: SGHRS, YFSETQ. Trimming pared 4 bases from V and 5 bases from J, leaving 15 bases between. This CDR3 is 14 amino acids long. CDR3 nucleotides: TGCGCCAGCAGCCCGGGCCTTAAGAAGGAGACCCAGTACTTC. It translates to CASSPGLKKETQYF.

V usage is TRBV11-3 and J usage is TRBJ2-7, with 7 bases identical to TRBD1. V trimming: 2 bases; J trimming: 1 base; junction bases outside the gene matches: 20. The CDR3 length is 20 residues. Germline values: CDR1 SGHNT, CDR2 YENEEA. The CDR3 here is CASSLTTRFTGTELSYEQYF. The DNA for the CDR3 is TGTGCCAGCAGCTTAACGACCAGATTCACTGGGACAGAGCTATCCTACGAGCAGTACTTC.

This sequence joins TRBV7-9 and TRBJ1-5, with D hard to call. From germline, CDR1 is SEHNR and CDR2 FQNEAQ (reference sequence). The CDR3 has 12 amino acids. V was trimmed by 5 bases and J by 8 bases, leaving 10 bases between them. For the CDR3, the DNA is TGTGCCAGCAGCCTCCCGGACGAGCCCCAGCATTTT. Its translation: CASSLPDEPQHF.

This rearrangement joins TRBV5-1 to TRBJ2-5; D might be TRBD1 (5 bases). The CDR3 is 12 residues long. Germline assignment: CDR1 SGHRS and CDR2 YFSETQ. Between the trimmed V and J ends, which lost 6 bases and 1 base, there was a span of 7 bases. The CDR3, as DNA: TGCGCCAGCATGCAGGGCCAAGAGACCCAGTACTTC. This encodes CASMQGQETQYF.

The V gene is TRBV7-6, the J gene TRBJ2-7; D is tentatively TRBD1 or TRBD2 (6 bases each). The CDR3 is 14 amino acids. CDR1 and CDR2 from the germline V gene are SGHVS and FNYEAQ. Trimming stripped 3 bases from V and 1 base from J, with 10 bases between. This CDR3 reads CASSLGGASYEQYF. The CDR3 coding sequence is TGTGCCAGCAGCTTGGGGGGCGCGTCCTACGAGCAGTACTTC.

This clone was seen a handful of times. The CDR3 loop reads CASSTGGFFEQYF. CDR3 nucleotides: TGTGCCAGTTCGACAGGGGGCTTCTTCGAGCAGTACTTC. The chain uses TRBV19 and TRBJ2-7; TRBD1 matches at 10 bases. This CDR3 has 13 amino acids. Germline CDR1 reads LNHDA; CDR2 reads SQIVND (reference sequence). V shed 8 bases, J shed 6 bases, and the junction held 7 bases outside the gene matches.

The chain carries TRBV19 and TRBJ1-5; D is ambiguous. Deletions cut 4 bases from V and 1 base from J, with 8 bases between. This CDR3 contains 14 residues. CDR1 and CDR2 (germline): LNHDA, SQIVND (reference sequence). The CDR3 nucleotides are TGTGCCAGTAGTAAAACCCTCAGCAATCAGCCCCAGCATTTT. Its protein product is CASSKTLSNQPQHF.

CDR3 in amino acids: CASSVRLQRETDTQYF. CDR3 nucleotide sequence: TGTGCCAGCAGCGTTCGTTTACAGAGGGAAACAGATACGCAGTATTTT. This sequence joins TRBV9 and TRBJ2-3, with D possibly being TRBD2 (5 bases). The CDR3 contains 16 residues. V was shortened by 2 bases and J by 3 bases, with 16 bases between the two germline ends. Germline V gene data show CDR1 as SGDLS and CDR2 as YYNGEE. Looking up the rest from reference TRBV9 and TRBJ2-3 gives the full variable domain: DSGVTQTPKHLITATGQRVTLRCSPRSGDLSVYWYQQSLDQGLQFLIQYYNGEERAKGNILERFSAQQFPDLHSELNLSSLELGDSALYFCASSVRLQRETDTQYFGPGTRLTVL.

The CDR3 loop is CASSEAPGDFRYNEQFF. As DNA, the CDR3 is TGTGCCAGCAGTGAAGCGCCCGGGGACTTTAGGTACAATGAGCAGTTCTTC. V and J are TRBV2 and TRBJ2-1; tentatively, D is TRBD2 (6 bases). The V end lost 0 bases, the J end lost 4 bases, and 16 bases lay between the germline ends. In germline, CDR1 is SNHLY, CDR2 FYNNEI. This CDR3 comprises 17 residues.

V is TRBV5-1 and J is TRBJ2-4, with D possibly matching TRBD2 (5 bases). Germline CDR1 reads SGHRS; CDR2 reads YFSETQ. Trimming cost V 0 bases and J 7 bases, with 8 bases left between them. This CDR3 contains 13 residues. As DNA, the CDR3 is TGCGCCAGCAGCTTGGAGACGGGGAACATTCAGTACTTC. It encodes CASSLETGNIQYF.